One TCR beta chain is described in this entry. Antigen specificity is unknown. Alongside a J-beta primer mix, a sample-barcoded 5' primer served in a second PCR lasting roughly 7 to 11 cycles. TCRdb analysed the 5' RACE reads with MiXCR anew, one entry per CDR3 protein. The repertoire holds approximately 820,000 distinct CDR3 sequences, with 40% to 50% as singletons. This record belongs to a study of blood T cells in healthy people across ages. Findings and caveats of the study: A roughly linear fall in TCR beta diversity per million T cells was seen with increasing age. Naive CD4+ cells and diversity were both higher in long-lived donors than in aged donors. One million T cells yielded diversity estimates that were considered underestimates.

The trim removed 0 bases at V and 2 bases at J, leaving 5 bases unmatched. There are 17 residues in the CDR3. Per the germline V gene, CDR1 is SGHRS and CDR2 is YFSETQ. Caucasian individuals from Russia who were healthy and aged roughly 6 to 95 acted as donors. This receptor was obtained from a man in his 60s in good health. The sample consisted of blood. The V and J genes are TRBV5-1 and TRBJ2-3; 11 bases match TRBD1. The CDR3 protein is CASSLAGTGGTTDTQYF. CDR3 nucleotides: TGCGCCAGCAGCTTGGCCGGGACAGGGGGTACCACAGATACGCAGTATTTT.